The subject of this entry is one TCR beta chain. The sample is drawn from a study of blood T cell repertoires in COVID-19. Study context: Material from acute and convalescent COVID-19 was sourced from the United States, Italy and Spain.

V shed 1 base and J shed 1 base, with 8 bases lying between them. The CDR3 spans 14 residues. Germline loops: CDR1 SGHTA, CDR2 FQGNSA. Methods used by the authors: Reference gene primer amplification yielded estimated nucleated cell counts. Data came from immunoSEQ multiplex PCR; TCRdb stores just in-frame clones and leaves some out. V, J and clone size reflect that table, while D and trimming were determined from the DNA. This table holds around 190,000 clones, roughly 84% found once. The chain has TRBV7-2 and TRBJ2-7; D call uncertain. The receptor was derived from a woman in her 30s who had been exposed to COVID-19. The sample taken for sequencing was PBMCs or T cells enriched from blood (not recorded which). The CDR3 nucleotides read TGTGCCAGCAGCTTAGTACCCGCGTCCTACGAGCAGTACTTC. The encoded protein is CASSLVPASYEQYF.